These 11 T cell receptor beta chains originate from one sample sequenced in a study of blood T cells in healthy people across ages. For the second PCR, which ran for about 6 to 11 cycles, a sample-barcoded 5' primer and a J-beta primer mix were used. TCRdb re-called the 5' RACE reads with MiXCR, one entry per CDR3 protein. This table has 1.5 million to 1.8 million distinct CDR3 sequences, 42% appearing once. Sequenced material: blood. The receptor source for this set is a young woman in good health.

The rearrangement links TRBV9 to TRBJ1-5, with TRBD1 matching 7 bases. V was pared by 9 bases and J by 2 bases, with 11 bases of the junction left unmatched. This CDR3 has 15 residues. Germline-derived CDR1 and CDR2 are SGDLS and YYNGEE. This chain's CDR3 is CATRQGPLRNQPQHF. In DNA form, the CDR3 reads TGTGCCACCCGACAGGGACCTTTGCGCAATCAGCCCCAGCATTTT.

V gene TRBV9 combines with J gene TRBJ1-6; D unresolved. The CDR3 covers 13 residues. V was clipped by 3 bases and J by 14 bases, with 15 bases between them. Looked up from germline, CDR1 is SGDLS and CDR2 is YYNGEE. Written as DNA, the CDR3 is TGTGCCAGCAGCGCGGCCCCGGGTTGGGCCCTCCACTTT. It encodes CASSAAPGWALHF.

This clonotype was picked up a small number of times. V is TRBV30 and J is TRBJ1-1; 8 bases are shared with TRBD1. Germline-derived CDR1 and CDR2 are GTSNPN and SVGIG (reference sequence). V dropped 7 bases and J dropped 6; count of bases not matched to a gene: 13. There are 14 residues in the CDR3. The CDR3 nucleotides read TGTGCCTTACTTCCGGGACAGGAAAGGTCTGAAGCTTTCTTT. It specifies CALLPGQERSEAFF.

The rearrangement joins TRBV29-1 to TRBJ1-1, with a possible D match to TRBD1 (5 bases). CDR1 and CDR2 (germline): SQVTM, ANQGSEA. V lost 6 bases and J lost 6, with 11 bases in between. CDR3 length: 11 amino acids. DNA for the CDR3: TGCAGCGTAACCGGGGGGGCTGAAGCTTTCTTT. Protein sequence: CSVTGGAEAFF. Using reference TRBV29-1 and TRBJ1-1 for the parts outside the CDR3, the full variable domain is SAVISQKPSRDICQRGTSLTIQCQVDSQVTMMFWYRQQPGQSLTLIATANQGSEATYESGFVIDKFPISRPNLTFSTLTVSNMSPEDSSIYLCSVTGGAEAFFGQGTRLTVV.

The chain has TRBV5-1 and TRBJ2-5; TRBD2 aligns across 8 bases. Germline CDR1 SGHRS, CDR2 YFSETQ. This CDR3 spans 15 amino acids. J gave up 5 bases and V 2 bases, and 8 bases lay outside the gene matches. The CDR3 coding sequence is TGCGCCAGCAGCTTCTCCGGGACTAGGACCGAGACCCAGTACTTC. This codes for CASSFSGTRTETQYF. The whole variable domain, filled in from reference TRBV5-1 and TRBJ2-5, reads KAGVTQTPRYLIKTRGQQVTLSCSPISGHRSVSWYQQTPGQGLQFLFEYFSETQRNKGNFPGRFSGRQFSNSRSEMNVSTLELGDSALYLCASSFSGTRTETQYFGPGTRLLVL.

In this sample, this clonotype turned up a few times. The rearrangement joins TRBV6-2 or TRBV6-3 to TRBJ2-7; 10 nucleotides match TRBD2. Germline assignment: CDR1 MNHEY and CDR2 SVGEGT. V lost 2 bases, J lost 4 bases, and 5 bases stayed unmatched. This CDR3 has 15 amino acids. CDR3 coding DNA: TGTGCCAGCAGTTACCTAGCGGGAGTTAGGTACGAGCAGTACTTC. Protein sequence: CASSYLAGVRYEQYF.

V is TRBV2 and J is TRBJ2-3; maybe TRBD1 (6 bases). V was clipped by 6 bases and J by 4 bases, with 14 bases between them. From germline, CDR1 is SNHLY and CDR2 FYNNEI. CDR3 length: 14 amino acids. CDR3 in amino acids: CASSSKGVADTQYF. The CDR3 DNA reads TGTGCCAGCAGCTCAAAGGGGGTGGCAGATACGCAGTATTTT.

J is TRBJ2-2 and V is TRBV6-5; perhaps TRBD1 as D (6 bases). V was trimmed by 5 bases and J by 7 bases, leaving 17 bases between them. This CDR3 has 15 residues. Germline V CDR1 and CDR2: MNHEY, SVGAGI. The CDR3 region is CASSTQGRTIGELFF. DNA of the CDR3: TGTGCCAGCAGTACACAGGGACGGACAATCGGGGAGCTGTTTTTT.

The chain couples TRBV9 to TRBJ2-1, with 9 nucleotides matching TRBD1. The last part of the DNA fits TRBJ2-7 better; the J call may be wrong. The germline CDR1 and CDR2 sequences are SGDLS and YYNGEE. This CDR3 region has 16 residues. Here the CDR3 reads CASSNTGGVTYNEQYF. The CDR3 coding sequence is TGTGCCAGCAGCAATACAGGGGGCGTTACCTACAATGAGCAGTACTTC.

The gene calls are TRBV5-1 and TRBJ2-4, with 7 nucleotides matching TRBD2. The J call may be incorrect, as the DNA end agrees better with TRBJ2-7. CDR1 SGHRS and CDR2 YFSETQ come from the germline V gene. The CDR3 runs 15 residues. Here the CDR3 DNA reads TGCGCCAGCAGCCAGGGACGAGCGGGACCCTACGAGCAGTACTTC. Translation gives CASSQGRAGPYEQYF.

The rearrangement links TRBV7-2 to TRBJ1-2, with 7 bases fitting TRBD1. Germline-derived CDR1 and CDR2 are SGHTA and FQGNSA. Germline trimming cut 0 bases from V and 6 bases from J; bases unmatched to any gene: 4. The CDR3 covers 14 residues. CDR3 in DNA: TGTGCCAGCAGCTTAGCCGCAGGGGGTGATGGCTACACCTTC. It is translated as CASSLAAGGDGYTF.